The source of this T cell receptor beta chain is a study of graft-versus-host responses after intestinal transplantation. Across the whole study: All recipients got anti-thymocyte globulin induction, then tacrolimus and steroids for roughly 3 years. Whole-study results and caveats: Early HvG declines after transplant were associated with peak circulating GvH clone levels.

The CDR3 totals 14 residues. Germline CDR1 SGHRS, CDR2 YFSETQ. The ends were cut back, 0 bases at V and 5 bases at J, with 9 bases in the middle. TCRdb's table, derived via immunoSEQ multiplex PCR, lists solely in-frame clones and lacks some. There are 55,000 to 70,000 clones in the sample; about 93% occur only once, and 2.7% lies in the top ten. Comment on this clone: Its antigen is unidentified.

Sample: PBMCs, taken around 120 days after intestinal transplantation. The receptor comes from a human patient who received an intestinal transplant, so some T cells may come from the graft donor. V is TRBV5-1 and J is TRBJ2-1; no clear D. DNA of the CDR3: TGCGCCAGCAGCTTGGAAAGGATGAACAATGAGCAGTTCTTC. It translates to CASSLERMNNEQFF.